The rows below give T cell receptor beta chains drawn from one sample of a study of cytomegalovirus exposure and HLA in healthy donors. Assay used: immunoSEQ multiplex PCR; TCRdb lists only in-frame clones, some missing. The top ten clones hold 2.5% to 3.5% of a sample with around 130,000 clones, approximately 80% of them seen once. Sequencing was done on a sample of PBMCs. These receptors all stem from a boy younger than 10 in good health and CMV-seronegative. Each CDR3 is given with its conserved first and last residue. A D gene is named only where the DNA matches it firmly. Size is omitted from some rows. Given values are once, few, many or a class for expanded clones.

v_call	clone_size	d_call	j_call	cdr3_aa	cdr3_nt
TRBV30	NA	TRBD1	TRBJ1-5	CAWSLPAGTGENQPQHF	TGTGCCTGGAGCCTTCCTGCCGGGACAGGGGAAAATCAGCCCCAGCATTTT
TRBV9	NA	NA	TRBJ2-7	CASSVSNPGEQYF	TGTGCCAGCAGCGTTAGCAACCCGGGCGAGCAGTACTTC
TRBV6-6	once	NA	TRBJ1-3	CASSRDTISGNTIYF	TGTGCCAGCAGTCGGGACACAATCTCTGGAAACACCATATATTTT
TRBV27	NA	NA	TRBJ2-1	CASSLTGNYNEQFF	TGTGCCAGCAGTTTAACGGGGAACTACAATGAGCAGTTCTTC
TRBV4-3	NA	NA	TRBJ2-7	CASSDFPGGEQYF	TGCGCCAGCAGCGACTTCCCCGGAGGGGAGCAGTACTTC
TRBV5-1	NA	NA	TRBJ2-4	CASSLGSKNIQYF	TGCGCCAGCAGCTTGGGTAGCAAAAACATTCAGTACTTC
TRBV5-1	NA	NA	TRBJ2-1	CASSLVRGGNEQFF	TGCGCCAGCAGCTTGGTTAGGGGTGGCAATGAGCAGTTCTTC
TRBV5-8	NA	TRBD1	TRBJ1-5	CASSLAGSGTGVRNQPQHF	TGTGCCAGCAGCTTGGCCGGGTCCGGGACAGGGGTCCGTAATCAGCCCCAGCATTTT
TRBV18	NA	TRBD1	TRBJ2-3	CASLNRGSTDTQYF	TGTGCCAGCTTAAACAGGGGATCCACAGATACGCAGTATTTT
TRBV10-3	NA	NA	TRBJ1-1	CATEPTENTEAFF	TGTGCCACCGAACCAACAGAGAACACTGAAGCTTTCTTT
TRBV5-1	NA	NA	TRBJ1-1	CASSLGVDRNTEAFF	TGCGCCAGCAGCTTGGGGGTGGACAGGAACACTGAAGCTTTCTTT
TRBV5-1	NA	NA	TRBJ1-2	CASSLAGFANYGYTF	TGCGCCAGCAGCTTGGCCGGGTTCGCTAACTATGGCTACACCTTC